These 29 T cell receptor beta chains were sequenced from one sample in a study of shared clonotypes between healthy human individuals. Method: immunoSEQ multiplex PCR; TCRdb's copy keeps in-frame clones and lacks some. The repertoire consists of 2 million to 2.5 million clones, with approximately 95% occurring once and the leading ten covering roughly 0.36%. The sample taken for sequencing was naive CD4+ T cells from PBMCs. Subset of the sample: CD45RA+ positively selected. The origin of the receptors is a man aged 18-30 years in good health. Some clones in this sample may be carry-over from other donors' samples.

V usage is TRBV9 and J usage is TRBJ2-1, with TRBD2 as a possible D gene (6 bases). Trimming cost V 0 bases and J 6 bases, with 16 bases left between them. The CDR3 has 16 residues. Germline V gives CDR1 SGDLS, CDR2 YYNGEE. The CDR3 DNA is TGTGCCAGCAGCGTAGGGGGGGTGTGGCCCGTCAATGAGCAGTTCTTC. This codes for CASSVGGVWPVNEQFF. Combining the CDR3 with reference TRBV9 and TRBJ2-1 gives the whole variable domain DSGVTQTPKHLITATGQRVTLRCSPRSGDLSVYWYQQSLDQGLQFLIQYYNGEERAKGNILERFSAQQFPDLHSELNLSSLELGDSALYFCASSVGGVWPVNEQFFGPGTRLTVL.

The genes are TRBV7-2 and TRBJ1-2, with D possibly TRBD1 on 6 matching bases. V lost 0 bases and J 5 bases, leaving 10 bases between the germline ends. Germline V gives CDR1 SGHTA, CDR2 FQGNSA. The CDR3 has 14 amino acids. This CDR3 is CASSLAPDRYGYTF. Written as DNA, the CDR3 is TGTGCCAGCAGCTTAGCGCCGGACAGATATGGCTACACCTTC.

V gene TRBV9 combines with J gene TRBJ2-5, with 9 nucleotides matching TRBD1. Trimming took 5 bases from V and 2 from J; bases not matched to a gene: 1. The CDR3 covers 13 residues. Germline CDR1 is SGDLS and CDR2 is YYNGEE. Written as DNA, the CDR3 is TGTGCCAGCAGTGACAGGGGGCAAGAGACCCAGTACTTC. Its translation is CASSDRGQETQYF.

The chain couples TRBV25-1 to TRBJ2-3; no firm D call. The CDR3 has 12 amino acids. The germline V gene has CDR1 MGHDK and CDR2 SYGVNS. V was cut by 3 bases and J by 3 bases, with 4 bases left in between. The CDR3 coding sequence is TGTGCCAGCAGTGATTTTACAGATACGCAGTATTTT. Encoded protein: CASSDFTDTQYF.

V usage is TRBV7-8 and J usage is TRBJ1-2; TRBD1 aligns across 8 bases. Germline values: CDR1 SGHVS, CDR2 FQNEAQ. After removal of 4 bases from V and 6 bases from J, the junction contained 7 bases not matched to a gene. The CDR3 is 14 residues long. In nucleotides, the CDR3 is TGTGCCAGCAGCTACGACAGGGGACTTGATGGCTACACCTTC. It yields the protein CASSYDRGLDGYTF.

The genes are TRBV18 and TRBJ2-5, with D uncertain. V gave up 5 bases and J gave up 0 bases, with 7 bases separating them. This CDR3 region has 13 residues. Germline V gene data show CDR1 as KGHSH and CDR2 as LQKENI. The CDR3 sequence: CASSSSYQETQYF. The CDR3 region has the DNA TGTGCCAGCTCATCCTCGTACCAAGAGACCCAGTACTTC.

This clone has only one observation. The sample contains more than one DNA sequence encoding this CDR3. Here the CDR3 reads CASSGQGETQYF. CDR3 coding DNA: TGTGCCAGTAGCGGACAGGGGGAGACCCAGTACTTC. The V gene is TRBV19, the J gene TRBJ2-5; 9 bases agree with TRBD1. Germline loops: CDR1 LNHDA, CDR2 SQIVND (reference sequence). CDR3 size: 12 residues. The J segment lost 5 bases and the V segment lost 6 bases, leaving 1 base of the junction unmatched.

The chain links TRBV28 to TRBJ1-5; possibly TRBD1 for D (6 bases). The length of the CDR3 is 16 residues. Germline lookup yields CDR1 MDHEN and CDR2 SYDVKM. V shed 3 bases and J shed 5 bases, with 17 bases lying between them. CDR3 DNA: TGTGCCAGCAGTTTCGACAGGCGGTCTAACGATCAGCCCCAGCATTTT. Encoded protein: CASSFDRRSNDQPQHF.

The chain joins TRBV4-1 to TRBJ1-1; 11 positions agree with TRBD1. The CDR3 runs to 16 residues. V was clipped by 1 base and J by 4 bases; unmatched bases: 5. From germline, CDR1 is MGHRA and CDR2 YSYEKL. The CDR3 protein is CASSQADRGRGTEAFF. Written as DNA, the CDR3 is TGCGCCAGCAGCCAAGCGGACAGGGGGCGGGGCACTGAAGCTTTCTTT.

The chain combines TRBV18 with TRBJ1-1; 7 positions agree with TRBD1. V shed 2 bases and J 0 bases; nucleotides not matched to a gene: 6. CDR1 is KGHSH and CDR2 is LQKENI in the germline V gene. The CDR3 has 16 amino acids. In DNA, the CDR3 is TGTGCCAGCTCACCAATGAACAGGGGAATGAACACTGAAGCTTTCTTT. It specifies CASSPMNRGMNTEAFF. The variable domain in full, completed from reference TRBV18 and TRBJ1-1, reads NAGVMQNPRHLVRRRGQEARLRCSPMKGHSHVYWYRQLPEEGLKFMVYLQKENIIDESGMPKERFSAEFPKEGPSILRIQQVVRGDSAAYFCASSPMNRGMNTEAFFGQGTRLTVV.

This clone was seen more than once but under ten times. This chain links TRBV19 with TRBJ1-5, with D possibly being TRBD1 (5 bases). Trimming took 7 bases from V and 3 from J, leaving 22 bases between them. This CDR3 has 17 amino acids. The germline gives CDR1 LNHDA, CDR2 SQIVND (reference sequence). CDR3 in DNA: TGTGCCAGTATCGATGCAGGTAGGGGCTCCTACAATCAGCCCCAGCATTTT. This encodes CASIDAGRGSYNQPQHF. Full variable domain (rest looked up from reference TRBV19 and TRBJ1-5): DGGITQSPKYLFRKEGQNVTLSCEQNLNHDAMYWYRQDPGQGLRLIYYSQIVNDFQKGDIAEGYSVSREKKESFPLTVTSAQKNPTAFYLCASIDAGRGSYNQPQHFGDGTRLSIL.

The chain recombines TRBV27 with TRBJ2-7; the match to TRBD2 covers 11 bases. Germline CDR1 MNHEY, CDR2 SMNVEV (reference sequence). J gave up 4 bases and V 4 bases, and 6 bases lay outside the gene matches. This CDR3 comprises 15 residues. CDR3 DNA sequence: TGTGCCAGCAGTTCTTCTAGCGGGAGGCATTACGAGCAGTACTTC. Its protein product is CASSSSSGRHYEQYF.

The chain links TRBV7-2 to TRBJ2-1; TRBD2 matches 13 bases. Germline values: CDR1 SGHTA, CDR2 FQGNSA. The junction had 7 bases not matched to a gene; V was cut back by 1 base and J by 7 bases. This CDR3 is built from 17 residues. CDR3 in amino acids: CASSLGILAGGRNEQFF. CDR3 nucleotides: TGTGCCAGCAGCTTAGGGATACTAGCGGGAGGGCGAAATGAGCAGTTCTTC.

The genes are TRBV5-1 and TRBJ2-5; 8 nucleotides line up with TRBD1. Trimming took 6 bases from V and 4 from J; bases not matched to a gene: 11. Germline CDR1 reads SGHRS; CDR2 reads YFSETQ. The CDR3 runs to 15 residues. DNA of the CDR3: TGCGCCAGCACCCTGGGCAGGGGGCAAGCAGAGACCCAGTACTTC. The encoded protein is CASTLGRGQAETQYF.

This clone was counted a single time. The chain has TRBV19 and TRBJ1-1; the D is unclear. Looked up from germline, CDR1 is LNHDA and CDR2 is SQIVND (reference sequence). V lost 7 bases, J lost 4 bases, and 19 bases lay in between. CDR3 length equals 15 residues. In nucleotides, the CDR3 is TGTGCCAGTAAGGGTGCGCTTAGCGGTAGCACTGAAGCTTTCTTT. The encoded protein is CASKGALSGSTEAFF.

This clone was detected a few times. V usage is TRBV6-5 and J usage is TRBJ1-1; D gene ambiguous. This CDR3 has 12 amino acids. The ends were cut back, 4 bases at V and 6 bases at J, with 9 bases in the middle. Per germline, CDR1 MNHEY and CDR2 SVGAGI. The CDR3 DNA follows: TGTGCCAGCAGTTCCGGGATTTCTGAAGCTTTCTTT. Protein product: CASSSGISEAFF.

The chain combines TRBV30 with TRBJ2-1; no definite D call. Germline CDR1 is GTSNPN and CDR2 is SVGIG (reference sequence). V shed 4 bases and J shed 8 bases, with 9 bases lying between them. This CDR3 is built from 11 residues. CDR3 DNA sequence: TGTGCCTGGATAGATAGTGATGAGCAGTTCTTC. Translation: CAWIDSDEQFF.

This clone has just one count. This sample also contains other DNA sequences that code for the same CDR3. The V call is TRBV5-1, the J call TRBJ2-5; possibly TRBD1 for D (5 bases). CDR1 is SGHRS and CDR2 is YFSETQ in the germline V gene. V lost 2 bases, J lost 1 base, and 6 bases lay in between. The CDR3 sequence is 13 residues long. The DNA of the CDR3 is TGCGCCAGCAGCTTTACAGGCCAAGAGACCCAGTACTTC. Protein: CASSFTGQETQYF.

This clone has just one count. This chain connects TRBV2 to TRBJ1-3; tentatively, D is TRBD1 (6 bases). The CDR3 is 15 amino acids. Between the trimmed V and J ends, which lost 6 bases and 3 bases, there was a span of 15 bases. CDR1 and CDR2 (germline): SNHLY, FYNNEI. The CDR3 DNA reads as TGTGCCAGCAGCTTTGCGGGGGCAGATGGAAACACCATATATTTT. Translating it yields CASSFAGADGNTIYF.

The V gene is TRBV7-9, the J gene TRBJ1-5, with D possibly matching TRBD1 (5 bases). The germline V gene has CDR1 SEHNR and CDR2 FQNEAQ (reference sequence). The V end lost 2 bases, the J end lost 7 bases, and 12 bases lay between the germline ends. The CDR3 totals 14 residues. The CDR3: CASSLRPGRQPQHF. Written as DNA, the CDR3 is TGTGCCAGCAGCTTAAGACCAGGGCGCCAGCCCCAGCATTTT.

This chain uses TRBV4-2 with TRBJ2-5; 8 positions agree with TRBD2. CDR3 length: 17 amino acids. After removal of 1 base from V and 2 bases from J, the junction contained 9 bases not matched to a gene. Looked up from germline, CDR1 is LGHNA and CDR2 is YNFKEQ. CDR3: CASSQAGWGTRQETQYF. CDR3 DNA: TGTGCCAGCAGCCAAGCAGGTTGGGGGACTAGACAAGAGACCCAGTACTTC.

The chain is built from TRBV10-3 and TRBJ2-3; 9 bases map to TRBD2. Germline values: CDR1 ENHRY, CDR2 SYGVKD. This CDR3 region has 14 residues. With 6 bases clipped from V and 3 bases from J, the junction kept 4 bases outside the gene matches. The CDR3 loop reads CAISPTSGTDTQYF. In nucleotides, the CDR3 is TGTGCCATCAGCCCCACTAGCGGGACAGATACGCAGTATTTT.

The chain has TRBV5-1 and TRBJ2-3; 9 bases map to TRBD2. From germline, CDR1 is SGHRS and CDR2 YFSETQ. V lost 4 bases and J lost 3; bases outside the gene matches: 6. The length of the CDR3 is 15 residues. CDR3: CASSGASGITDTQYF. DNA of the CDR3: TGCGCCAGCAGCGGGGCTAGCGGGATAACAGATACGCAGTATTTT.

In the case of this clone: Other DNA sequences from this sample encode an identical CDR3 as well. The chain combines TRBV7-2 with TRBJ2-1, with D uncertain. Germline loops: CDR1 SGHTA, CDR2 FQGNSA. The CDR3 totals 11 residues. Trimming left V 3 bases short and J 7 bases short, with 4 bases between. The CDR3 reads CASSLSNEQFF. For the CDR3, the DNA is TGTGCCAGCAGCTTGAGTAATGAGCAGTTCTTC. The full variable domain, its missing parts supplied by reference TRBV7-2 and TRBJ2-1, is GAGVSQSPSNKVTEKGKDVELRCDPISGHTALYWYRQSLGQGLEFLIYFQGNSAPDKSGLPSDRFSAERTGGSVSTLTIQRTQQEDSAVYLCASSLSNEQFFGPGTRLTVL.

As regards this clone: Other DNA sequences within the sample encode an identical CDR3. The J gene is TRBJ2-2, the V gene TRBV9; D is possibly TRBD1 or TRBD2 (5 bases each). The CDR3 has 14 residues. Germline values: CDR1 SGDLS, CDR2 YYNGEE. Trimming took off 2 bases at V and 2 bases at J, with 7 bases between the two ends. CDR3 DNA sequence: TGTGCCAGCAGCGTGGGACCAAACACCGGGGAGCTGTTTTTT. This sequence encodes CASSVGPNTGELFF.

The chain is built from TRBV19 and TRBJ2-7; no clear D. The germline V and J ends were trimmed by 3 bases and 0 bases, with 12 bases remaining between them. This CDR3 spans 15 amino acids. Germline V CDR1 and CDR2: LNHDA, SQIVND (reference sequence). The CDR3 nucleotides read TGTGCCAGTAGTATCTCGGGTATTAACTCCTACGAGCAGTACTTC. The encoded protein is CASSISGINSYEQYF.

This rearrangement joins TRBV18 to TRBJ1-1; weak D call: TRBD1 (5 bases). Germline values: CDR1 KGHSH, CDR2 LQKENI. V was cut by 3 bases and J by 6 bases, with 8 bases left in between. This CDR3 contains 12 residues. The DNA for the CDR3 is TGTGCCAGCTCACCCCTGGGGGCTGAAGCTTTCTTT. Protein sequence: CASSPLGAEAFF.

The rearrangement joins TRBV6-5 to TRBJ2-7; D not resolved. Trimming removed 2 bases from V and 0 bases from J, with 8 bases in between. Germline loops: CDR1 MNHEY, CDR2 SVGAGI. The CDR3 totals 14 residues. Written as DNA, the CDR3 is TGTGCCAGCAGTTACGGGCCTAGCTCCTACGAGCAGTACTTC. Its protein is CASSYGPSSYEQYF.

The chain has TRBV13 and TRBJ2-7; 8 bases line up with TRBD2. In germline, CDR1 is PRHDT, CDR2 FYEKMQ (reference sequence). The CDR3 runs 15 residues. The V gene end was trimmed by 5 bases and the J gene end by 2 bases; junction bases not matched to a gene: 8. As DNA, the CDR3 is TGTGCCAGCAGCCCCTTATGGCGGGGGGCCTACGAGCAGTACTTC. It encodes CASSPLWRGAYEQYF.